This TCR beta chain was found in a study of blood T cell repertoires in COVID-19. Background on the study: The United States, Italy and Spain supplied acute and convalescent COVID-19 samples. From T cells, B-cell-depleted T cells, or PBMCs came the material, which was cDNA or gDNA.

Germline CDR1 reads MGHDK; CDR2 reads SYGVNS. Trimming cost V 5 bases and J 3 bases, with 13 bases left between them. This CDR3 contains 15 residues. In the source study's methods: Reference gene primers were amplified, and this amplification served to estimate nucleated cell counts. Assay: immunoSEQ multiplex PCR; the TCRdb copy retains only in-frame clones and omits some. D and trimming were read from the DNA, whereas the V and J calls and clone size are those reported in that table. The sample yields 200,000 to 250,000 clones, 88% seen once. The sequence came from a woman aged 40-49 years who had recovered from COVID-19. The sequenced sample was peripheral blood. The chain recombines TRBV25-1 with TRBJ1-4, with D possibly matching TRBD1 (6 bases). The CDR3 reads CASSYTGKANEKLFF. In DNA form, the CDR3 reads TGTGCCAGCAGTTATACAGGGAAAGCTAATGAAAAACTGTTTTTT.